This T cell receptor (beta chain) was captured by sequencing in a study of T cells in Graves' hyperthyroidism and ophthalmopathy. With regard to this clonotype: Its antigen is currently unknown.

Study findings and constraints: Most clonotypes expanded in thyroid above 0.001 were likewise present in blood. A model built on 13 V-J features separated ophthalmopathy from stable hyperthyroidism.

Amplification targeted TCR beta CDR3 regions from RNA transcripts. HTBI primers were the set used in a first-round RT-PCR of the TCR CDR3. In TCRdb, the multiplex PCR reads were re-called with MiXCR into one record per CDR3 protein. The sample gives 490,000 or so distinct CDR3 sequences, roughly 15% of which show up once; roughly 29% is in the top ten. CDR1 and CDR2 from the germline V gene are SGHRS and YFSETQ. The J segment lost 0 bases and the V segment lost 3 bases, leaving 7 bases of the junction unmatched. This CDR3 spans 19 amino acids. Each diagnosis was grounded in clinical symptoms, serum thyroxine and TRAb, thyroid ultrasound, and orbital computed tomography.

This TCR was sampled from a woman aged 25 to 39 with Graves' ophthalmopathy. The specimen sequenced was blood. The chain is built from TRBV5-1 and TRBJ2-1; TRBD2 matches at 15 bases. In DNA, the CDR3 is TGCGCCAGCAGCTCCAGTGGACTAGCGGGAGGGTCCTCCTACAATGAGCAGTTCTTC. Translating gives CASSSSGLAGGSSYNEQFF.